This entry lists 29 T cell receptor beta chains sequenced from one sample in a study of post-analysis software for immune sequencing data. Unique molecular identifiers tagged the TCR beta cDNA libraries. TCRdb fed the PCR reads into MiXCR, producing one record per CDR3 protein. The sample lists about 160,000 distinct CDR3 sequences, about 34% occurring once. Sequencing was performed on blood, taken after autologous hematopoietic stem cell transplantation. The receptors derive from a girl aged 10-17 years with multiple sclerosis.

This clonotype was seen many times. The rearrangement joins TRBV28 to TRBJ2-7; TRBD2 is a possible D gene (6 bases). CDR1 MDHEN and CDR2 SYDVKM come from the germline V gene. CDR3 size: 14 residues. The V gene lost 1 base and the J gene lost 0 bases, with 7 bases spanning the gap. CDR3 amino acids: CASSLSGSSYEQYF. The CDR3 coding sequence is TGTGCCAGCAGTTTATCCGGGAGCTCCTACGAGCAGTACTTC.

This chain joins TRBV6-5 and TRBJ2-7; the match to TRBD2 covers 9 bases. This CDR3 comprises 14 residues. V lost 5 bases, J lost 6 bases, and 8 bases stayed unmatched. CDR1 is MNHEY and CDR2 is SVGAGI in the germline V gene. Here the CDR3 reads CASSQGLAIPEQYF. The CDR3 DNA reads TGTGCCAGCAGTCAGGGACTAGCCATTCCCGAGCAGTACTTC.

V gene TRBV6-5 combines with J gene TRBJ2-7, with 9 bases matching TRBD2. This CDR3 spans 14 amino acids. Germline-derived CDR1 and CDR2 are MNHEY and SVGAGI. V lost 8 bases, J lost 0 bases, and 5 bases stayed unmatched. The CDR3 loop reads CASLPTSGSYEQYF. In DNA, the CDR3 is TGTGCCAGCCTTCCGACTAGCGGCTCCTACGAGCAGTACTTC.

Ten or more counts support this clonotype. CDR3 coding DNA: TGCAGTGCTAGAACCTCCAGCGGTACCAGCAATCAGCCCCAGCATTTT. Translating it yields CSARTSSGTSNQPQHF. The chain links TRBV20-1 to TRBJ1-5, with D unclear. Trimming cost V 2 bases and J 1 base, with 15 bases left between them. This CDR3 spans 16 amino acids. In germline, CDR1 is DFQATT, CDR2 SNEGSKA (reference sequence).

The CDR3 DNA sequence: TGTGCCAGCAGTTTGTACACAGGGGGCTCCTACGAGCAGTACTTC. Protein product: CASSLYTGGSYEQYF. The gene calls are TRBV27 and TRBJ2-7; TRBD1 agrees at 8 bases. Germline-derived CDR1 and CDR2 are MNHEY and SMNVEV (reference sequence). This CDR3 has 15 amino acids. V lost 3 bases, J lost 0 bases, and 4 bases stayed unmatched.

This clonotype was counted between two and nine times. The chain couples TRBV6-4 to TRBJ2-1, with 7 bases lining up with TRBD1. The length of the CDR3 is 14 residues. V gave up 3 bases and J gave up 2 bases; unmatched junction bases: 1. Germline values: CDR1 MRHNA, CDR2 SNTAGT. Written as DNA, the CDR3 is TGTGCCAGCAGTGAAGGGGGCGCCTACAATGAGCAGTTCTTC. The encoded protein is CASSEGGAYNEQFF.

Concerning this clonotype: A much larger clone lies one base from this, so it may be a read error. This chain joins TRBV25-1 and TRBJ1-1; no definite D call. The germline V gene has CDR1 MGHDK and CDR2 SYGVNS. The CDR3 length is 11 residues. V lost 2 bases to trimming and J lost 2 bases, with 0 bases between them. The CDR3 here is CASSENTEAFF. The CDR3 DNA sequence: TGTGCCAGCAGTGAAAACACTGAAGCTTTCTTT.

The chain recombines TRBV5-6 with TRBJ2-1, with a possible D match to TRBD2 (6 bases). Germline V gene sequence: CDR1 SGHDT, CDR2 YYEEEE. V was clipped by 0 bases and J by 15 bases, with 13 bases between them. The CDR3 length is 12 residues. Here the CDR3 reads CASSLGGDFLFF. Here the CDR3 DNA reads TGTGCCAGCAGCTTGGGGGGGGACTTTCTGTTCTTC.

The chain carries TRBV7-9 and TRBJ2-1; maybe TRBD2 (5 bases). This CDR3 region has 18 residues. Trimming removed 4 bases at V and 5 bases at J, with 24 bases between. Germline V gene lookup returns CDR1 SEHNR and CDR2 FQNEAQ (reference sequence). The DNA of the CDR3 is TGTGCCAGCAGCTCGGGTGTCAAATTCGGCGGGCCTAACAATGAGCAGTTCTTC. Encoded protein: CASSSGVKFGGPNNEQFF.

This chain uses TRBV18 with TRBJ1-2; no clear D gene. V lost 3 bases, J lost 3 bases, and 14 bases lay in between. The CDR3 contains 15 residues. Germline V lookup: CDR1 KGHSH, CDR2 LQKENI. The DNA for the CDR3 is TGTGCCAGCTCACCGAGGAAAGACGCCGACTATGGCTACACCTTC. Protein sequence: CASSPRKDADYGYTF.

This clonotype has more than one count but fewer than ten. This chain joins TRBV7-9 and TRBJ2-3; 12 positions agree with TRBD2. The CDR3 runs to 18 residues. The J segment lost 4 bases and the V segment lost 2 bases, leaving 10 bases of the junction unmatched. Germline CDR1 and CDR2: SEHNR and FQNEAQ (reference sequence). CDR3 bases: TGTGCCAGCAGCTTACCCCACGCTAGCGGGAGGGACCCAGATACGCAGTATTTT. It translates to CASSLPHASGRDPDTQYF.

Only a few counts were recorded for this clonotype. The chain combines TRBV29-1 with TRBJ2-1; 9 nucleotides match TRBD2. Germline CDR1 reads SQVTM; CDR2 reads ANQGSEA. Trimming removed 6 bases from V and 3 bases from J; junction bases left unmatched: 9. This CDR3 is 15 amino acids long. CDR3 bases: TGCAGCGTCCCTACGACTAGCGGAGACTACAATGAGCAGTTCTTC. Its protein is CSVPTTSGDYNEQFF.

The table lists this clonotype with a few counts. The rearrangement links TRBV5-6 to TRBJ1-2; the D gene is possibly TRBD1 (5 bases). This CDR3 spans 12 amino acids. Germline loops: CDR1 SGHDT, CDR2 YYEEEE. V lost 4 bases and J lost 7, with 11 bases in between. The CDR3 DNA is TGTGCCAGCAGCGCGACGGGACCTGGCTACACCTTC. Translating it yields CASSATGPGYTF.

This chain links TRBV27 with TRBJ1-5; 8 bases align to TRBD1. The CDR3 totals 13 residues. Losses at the gene ends were 10 bases for V and 7 bases for J; bases not matched to a gene: 9. The germline gives CDR1 MNHEY, CDR2 SMNVEV (reference sequence). The CDR3 DNA reads as TGTGCCAACAGCAGGACAGGGTGGCAGCCCCAGCATTTT. Amino acid sequence: CANSRTGWQPQHF.

This clonotype showed up just a few times. The chain has TRBV20-1 and TRBJ2-5; 8 positions agree with TRBD1. The CDR3 runs to 13 residues. The V and J ends lost 6 bases and 5 bases, in that order; junction bases with no gene match: 8. Germline CDR1 DFQATT, CDR2 SNEGSKA (reference sequence). DNA of the CDR3: TGCAGTGCCGAGAGGACAGGGAGTGAGACCCAGTACTTC. This codes for CSAERTGSETQYF.

The rearrangement joins TRBV21-1 to TRBJ2-7; the table's D call TRBD1 went unverified against the DNA. TRBV21-1 has pseudogene status. CDR3 length equals 17 residues. The CDR3 DNA sequence: TGTGCCAGCAGCAAAGGGGATAGGGGCCGACCTACCTACGAGCAGTACTTC. Protein product: CASSKGDRGRPTYEQYF.

The chain has TRBV7-2 and TRBJ2-3; perhaps TRBD2 as D (7 bases). This CDR3 contains 16 residues. Trimming shortened V by 4 bases and J by 3 bases, and 17 bases separated the two germline ends. Germline V gene sequence: CDR1 SGHTA, CDR2 FQGNSA. The CDR3 protein is CASSSWGGGKTDTQYF. CDR3 coding DNA: TGTGCCAGCAGCTCTTGGGGGGGGGGCAAAACAGATACGCAGTATTTT.

On this clonotype itself: The junction shows a germline mismatch at one end, possibly a read error. This sequence joins TRBV6-2 or TRBV6-3 and TRBJ2-6; either TRBD1 or TRBD2 may fit D (5 bases each). This CDR3 contains 16 residues. The germline V gene has CDR1 MNHEY and CDR2 SVGEGT. CDR3 residues: CATFSRGTSGADVLTF. CDR3 nucleotides: TGTGCCACCTTTAGCCGGGGAACCTCTGGGGCCGACGTCCTGACTTTC.

This chain uses TRBV27 with TRBJ1-1; D is perhaps TRBD1 (5 bases). Between the trimmed V and J ends, which lost 5 bases and 9 bases, there was a span of 19 bases. CDR1 MNHEY and CDR2 SMNVEV come from the germline V gene (reference sequence). The CDR3 covers 14 residues. Written as DNA, the CDR3 is TGTGCCAGCAGTATTACCGGGACCGGGGCTAAAGCTTTCTTT. This gives the protein CASSITGTGAKAFF.

Concerning this clonotype itself: The junction does not match germline at one end; this may be a read error. This rearrangement joins TRBV5-6 to TRBJ2-7, with D unresolved. The length of the CDR3 is 16 residues. Per the germline V gene, CDR1 is SGHDT and CDR2 is YYEEEE. DNA of the CDR3: TGTGCCAACAGCTTCTCTTTGGCACGCAAACCCTACGAGCAGTACTTC. It translates to CANSFSLARKPYEQYF.

The chain is built from TRBV9 and TRBJ2-3; 7 bases fit TRBD2. Looked up from germline, CDR1 is SGDLS and CDR2 is YYNGEE. The CDR3 contains 17 residues. The V segment lost 4 bases and the J segment 1 base; nucleotides outside the gene matches: 12. The CDR3 DNA is TGTGCCAGCAGCCTCCGAACCCTAGCGGACGGCACAGATACGCAGTATTTT. It yields the protein CASSLRTLADGTDTQYF.

This clonotype was counted a few times. The chain employs TRBV27 and TRBJ1-6; D uncertain. Germline values: CDR1 MNHEY, CDR2 SMNVEV (reference sequence). V was trimmed by 6 bases and J by 10 bases, leaving 13 bases between them. The CDR3 spans 13 residues. The CDR3 nucleotides read TGTGCCAGCAGCCGCTCAGCCGGATCACCCCTCCACTTT. It is translated as CASSRSAGSPLHF.

The V call is TRBV12-3 or TRBV12-4, the J call TRBJ2-1, with D perhaps TRBD2 (5 bases). This CDR3 has 15 amino acids. V lost 1 base and J 5 bases, leaving 12 bases between the germline ends. This chain's CDR3 is CASSLGGSWDNEQFF. CDR3 bases: TGTGCCAGCAGTTTAGGAGGGTCTTGGGACAATGAGCAGTTCTTC.

This clonotype was observed a single time. V gene TRBV28 combines with J gene TRBJ2-1; possibly TRBD2 for D (5 bases). The V end was cut by 2 bases, the J end by 8 bases, with 13 bases between. The germline V gene has CDR1 MDHEN and CDR2 SYDVKM. The CDR3 totals 14 residues. This CDR3 is CASSLGGVVDEQFF. CDR3 sequence (DNA): TGTGCCAGCAGTTTAGGAGGAGTAGTGGATGAGCAGTTCTTC.

The V and J genes are TRBV5-1 and TRBJ2-1; TRBD2 agrees at 7 bases. After removal of 4 bases from V and 4 bases from J, the junction contained 11 bases not matched to a gene. This CDR3 is 16 amino acids long. Germline-derived CDR1 and CDR2 are SGHRS and YFSETQ. CDR3 bases: TGCGCCAGCAGCCTCGGGGGACTACAGCAATACAATGAGCAGTTCTTC. Encoded protein: CASSLGGLQQYNEQFF. Combining the CDR3 with reference TRBV5-1 and TRBJ2-1 gives the whole variable domain KAGVTQTPRYLIKTRGQQVTLSCSPISGHRSVSWYQQTPGQGLQFLFEYFSETQRNKGNFPGRFSGRQFSNSRSEMNVSTLELGDSALYLCASSLGGLQQYNEQFFGPGTRLTVL.

The CDR3 DNA reads as TGTGCCAGCAGCCAAGGCGGGCACTACGAGCAGTACTTC. It encodes CASSQGGHYEQYF. The V gene is TRBV3-1, the J gene TRBJ2-7; D is perhaps TRBD2 (5 bases). Germline assignment: CDR1 LGHDT and CDR2 YNNKEL (reference sequence). Trimming removed 1 base from V and 3 bases from J, with 7 bases in between. This CDR3 region has 13 residues.

This clonotype was counted between two and nine times. V gene TRBV10-3 combines with J gene TRBJ2-6; D gene uncertain. V gave up 3 bases and J gave up 1 base, with 10 bases separating them. The germline CDR1 and CDR2 sequences are ENHRY and SYGVKD. This CDR3 has 16 residues. The CDR3 region is CAISDRKVSGANVLTF. In DNA, the CDR3 is TGTGCCATCAGTGATAGAAAAGTTTCTGGGGCCAACGTCCTGACTTTC.

The chain combines TRBV9 with TRBJ2-2; 7 bases line up with TRBD1. Germline V CDR1 and CDR2: SGDLS, YYNGEE. V was pared by 4 bases and J by 2 bases, with 8 bases of the junction left unmatched. CDR3 length: 16 amino acids. This chain's CDR3 is CASSPRGTANTGELFF. The DNA for the CDR3 is TGTGCCAGCAGCCCCCGAGGGACAGCAAACACCGGGGAGCTGTTTTTT. The variable domain in full, completed from reference TRBV9 and TRBJ2-2, reads DSGVTQTPKHLITATGQRVTLRCSPRSGDLSVYWYQQSLDQGLQFLIQYYNGEERAKGNILERFSAQQFPDLHSELNLSSLELGDSALYFCASSPRGTANTGELFFGEGSRLTVL.

This clonotype has just a few counts. The chain is built from TRBV7-8 and TRBJ2-7; D ambiguous. Germline CDR1 reads SGHVS; CDR2 reads FQNEAQ. V was shortened by 3 bases and J by 2 bases, with 14 bases between the two germline ends. The CDR3 runs to 15 residues. The CDR3 nucleotides are TGTGCCAGCAGCTTGAGTCAGGAGAATACCTACGAGCAGTACTTC. Translating gives CASSLSQENTYEQYF.